The 8 T cell receptor beta chains below come from one sample, sequenced in a study of response to subunit inactivated influenza vaccine. TCRdb recomputed calls from the RT-PCR reads with MiXCR, one row per CDR3 protein. The sample lists just over 300,000 distinct CDR3 sequences; about 20% were seen once. The sample here was PBMCs from blood, taken 21 months after vaccination. All receptors derive from a man between 50 and 70 years old who received an inactivated influenza vaccine.

This clonotype was picked up a small number of times. The chain links TRBV10-3 to TRBJ2-1, with D perhaps TRBD2 (5 bases). CDR1 is ENHRY and CDR2 is SYGVKD in the germline V gene. CDR3 length: 13 amino acids. V gave up 2 bases and J gave up 7 bases, with 9 bases separating them. CDR3 sequence reads: CAISEQTGNEQFF. CDR3 nucleotides: TGTGCCATCAGTGAGCAGACGGGAAATGAGCAGTTCTTC.

The chain carries TRBV20-1 and TRBJ1-2; 7 bases match TRBD1. The ends lost 6 bases at V and 0 bases at J; junction bases unmatched: 10. This CDR3 has 15 amino acids. CDR1 is DFQATT and CDR2 is SNEGSKA in the germline V gene (reference sequence). CDR3: CSAHEQGNSNYGYTF. The CDR3 DNA reads TGCAGTGCGCACGAACAGGGGAATTCTAACTATGGCTACACCTTC.

This clonotype has a count of ten or more. The chain links TRBV6-1 to TRBJ1-6, with D unclear. CDR1 is MNHNS and CDR2 is SASEGT in the germline V gene. This CDR3 is 16 amino acids long. V lost 4 bases and J 7 bases, leaving 17 bases between the germline ends. The CDR3, as DNA: TGTGCCAGCAGTGCTCAACGTCGGCAGGTGAATTCACCCCTCCACTTT. Residues: CASSAQRRQVNSPLHF.

J is TRBJ2-7 and V is TRBV5-1, with 14 bases lining up with TRBD2. The CDR3 length is 16 residues. V was clipped by 0 bases and J by 7 bases; unmatched bases: 6. Germline CDR1 reads SGHRS; CDR2 reads YFSETQ. The CDR3 nucleotides read TGCGCCAGCAGCTTGGAGGGGACTAGCGGGGGAAGTGAGCAGTACTTC. Amino acids: CASSLEGTSGGSEQYF.

The chain recombines TRBV10-3 with TRBJ2-3; 11 bases map to TRBD1. CDR3 length: 14 amino acids. Germline-derived CDR1 and CDR2 are ENHRY and SYGVKD. V trimming: 4 bases; J trimming: 5 bases; junction bases outside the gene matches: 2. The CDR3 reads CAISVDRGRDTQYF. DNA of the CDR3: TGTGCCATCAGTGTGGACAGGGGGCGAGATACGCAGTATTTT.

The table lists this clonotype with many counts. The chain links TRBV5-1 to TRBJ1-1; no clear D. V was clipped by 1 base and J by 4 bases, with 11 bases between them. Germline CDR1 is SGHRS and CDR2 is YFSETQ. The CDR3 is 14 residues long. CDR3 sequence: CASSLLPSSTEAFF. CDR3 coding DNA: TGCGCCAGCAGCTTGTTGCCATCTAGCACTGAAGCTTTCTTT.

This clonotype was seen a few times. The J gene is TRBJ1-1, the V gene TRBV2; D is possibly TRBD1 (5 bases). Trimming left V 8 bases short and J 4 bases short, with 14 bases between. Germline CDR1 reads SNHLY; CDR2 reads FYNNEI. The CDR3 runs 13 residues. The CDR3 region has the DNA TGTGCCAGCGACCTAGGGACGGGCACTGAAGCTTTCTTT. Residues: CASDLGTGTEAFF.

This clonotype has at least ten counts. The rearrangement joins TRBV9 to TRBJ2-5, with 8 bases matching TRBD2. The CDR3 contains 14 residues. Trimming cost V 3 bases and J 2 bases; bases outside gene matches: 3. Germline V gene lookup returns CDR1 SGDLS and CDR2 YYNGEE. In nucleotides, the CDR3 is TGTGCCAGCAGCGAAACTAGCGGACAAGAGACCCAGTACTTC. It yields the protein CASSETSGQETQYF.